Listed here are 13 T cell receptor beta chains from one sample, sequenced in a study of OX40 agonist ivuxolimab in advanced cancers. TCRdb keeps only in-frame clones here, not all; method: immunoSEQ multiplex PCR. The sample shows 10,000 to 15,000 clones, roughly 77% of them seen only once. Sequencing used CD4+ or CD8+ T cells sorted from blood, obtained in a trial of the OX40 agonist ivuxolimab. These receptors were taken from an adult with an advanced solid tumor such as melanoma, head and neck, liver or kidney cancer.

The V and J genes are TRBV4-3 and TRBJ2-4, with 11 bases aligning to TRBD2. V dropped 0 bases and J dropped 2; count of bases not matched to a gene: 6. Looked up from germline, CDR1 is LGHNA and CDR2 is YSLEER. The CDR3 has 18 residues. CDR3 nucleotides: TGCGCCAGCAGCCAAGATATCGTAGCGGGAGGGCCCAAAAACATTCAGTACTTC. Translation: CASSQDIVAGGPKNIQYF.

The chain combines TRBV4-3 with TRBJ2-7, with D possibly matching TRBD2 (6 bases). V lost 0 bases to trimming and J lost 0 bases, with 12 bases between them. The CDR3 length is 16 residues. Germline-derived CDR1 and CDR2 are LGHNA and YSLEER. The CDR3, as DNA: TGCGCCAGCAGCCAAGAGGAGGGAGCGGGCTCCTACGAGCAGTACTTC. The encoded protein is CASSQEEGAGSYEQYF.

The chain recombines TRBV7-9 with TRBJ2-5; 9 nucleotides agree with TRBD2. Unmatched junction bases numbered 5, after V lost 3 bases and J lost 3 bases. The CDR3 runs to 15 residues. Looked up from germline, CDR1 is SEHNR and CDR2 is FQNEAQ (reference sequence). The CDR3: CASSFAGGNKETQYF. CDR3 sequence (DNA): TGTGCCAGCAGCTTTGCGGGAGGGAACAAAGAGACCCAGTACTTC.

J is TRBJ2-5 and V is TRBV7-9, with D perhaps matching TRBD2 (5 bases). Germline V gives CDR1 SEHNR, CDR2 FQNEAQ (reference sequence). The CDR3 extends over 15 amino acids. V was trimmed by 1 base and J by 4 bases, leaving 13 bases between them. This chain's CDR3 is CASSLVAEDGETQYF. Written as DNA, the CDR3 is TGTGCCAGCAGCTTAGTTGCGGAGGACGGAGAGACCCAGTACTTC.

The chain uses TRBV5-6 and TRBJ1-2; possible D gene TRBD1, 5 bases. Between the trimmed V and J ends, which lost 6 bases and 7 bases, there was a span of 16 bases. This CDR3 has 13 residues. The germline V gene encodes CDR1 SGHDT and CDR2 YYEEEE. The chain's CDR3 is CASTPREGLGYTF. CDR3 DNA: TGTGCCAGCACCCCTCGGGAGGGGCTTGGCTACACCTTC.

The chain combines TRBV4-1 with TRBJ2-3; 10 bases agree with TRBD2. Trimming cost V 4 bases and J 2 bases; bases outside gene matches: 18. The CDR3 is made up of 20 amino acids. CDR1 and CDR2 from the germline V gene are MGHRA and YSYEKL. The CDR3 coding sequence is TGCGCCAGCAGCCCCCTCTCCAGCGGGAGGGCCAAAAGTCACACAGATACGCAGTATTTT. Translating gives CASSPLSSGRAKSHTDTQYF.

The DNA of the CDR3 is TGTGCCAGCAGCCAAGTCGTTAGCGGGGAGCTGTTTTTT. Translated, it gives CASSQVVSGELFF. This sequence joins TRBV4-2 and TRBJ2-2; D gene ambiguous. The CDR3 spans 13 residues. With 1 base removed from V and 7 bases from J, the gap between germline ends came to 7 bases. Germline V lookup: CDR1 LGHNA, CDR2 YNFKEQ.

The rearrangement uses TRBV7-9 and TRBJ2-1; perhaps TRBD2 as D (5 bases). The ends were cut back, 5 bases at V and 0 bases at J, with 14 bases in the middle. This CDR3 comprises 16 residues. Germline V gene sequence: CDR1 SEHNR, CDR2 FQNEAQ (reference sequence). For the CDR3, the DNA is TGTGCCAGCAGCCGCAGAGAGGGCACCTCCTACAATGAGCAGTTCTTC. Protein sequence: CASSRREGTSYNEQFF.

This chain connects TRBV27 to TRBJ2-7; TRBD2 might be the D (6 bases). The CDR3 covers 15 residues. Per the germline V gene, CDR1 is MNHEY and CDR2 is SMNVEV (reference sequence). V lost 2 bases and J lost 3, with 14 bases in between. The CDR3 is CASSLAGPRVYEQYF. CDR3 nucleotide sequence: TGTGCCAGCAGTTTAGCGGGACCTCGGGTCTACGAGCAGTACTTC.

J is TRBJ2-3 and V is TRBV28, with 8 nucleotides matching TRBD2. CDR3 length equals 14 residues. Germline-derived CDR1 and CDR2 are MDHEN and SYDVKM. V gave up 3 bases and J gave up 3 bases; unmatched junction bases: 2. The CDR3 here is CASSLREETDTQYF. The CDR3 nucleotides are TGTGCCAGCAGTTTGCGGGAGGAGACAGATACGCAGTATTTT.

Only a few counts were recorded for this clone. The chain joins TRBV19 to TRBJ2-2; 9 bases agree with TRBD1. Looked up from germline, CDR1 is LNHDA and CDR2 is SQIVND (reference sequence). The V segment lost 5 bases and the J segment 7 bases; nucleotides outside the gene matches: 8. CDR3 size: 15 residues. In DNA form, the CDR3 reads TGTGCCAGTAGTTATGGGACAGGGTTGGTCGGGGAGCTGTTTTTT. This translates into CASSYGTGLVGELFF.

This chain links TRBV27 with TRBJ2-3; perhaps TRBD2 as D (6 bases). The germline gives CDR1 MNHEY, CDR2 SMNVEV (reference sequence). V was trimmed by 6 bases and J by 4 bases, leaving 17 bases between them. The CDR3 loop spans 15 amino acids. In DNA form, the CDR3 reads TGTGCCAGCAGCCCCCCTCCGGGACTGCCAGATACGCAGTATTTT. Residues: CASSPPPGLPDTQYF.

The genes are TRBV5-1 and TRBJ2-2; no definite D call. V lost 3 bases to trimming and J lost 5 bases, with 8 bases between them. Germline lookup yields CDR1 SGHRS and CDR2 YFSETQ. CDR3 size: 13 residues. In DNA, the CDR3 is TGCGCCAGCAGCTGGACGGCGACCGGGGAGCTGTTTTTT. It yields the protein CASSWTATGELFF.